A single sample is the source of the 21 T cell receptor beta chains below, sequenced in a study of T cell clones after liver transplantation. TCRdb's copy holds only in-frame clones and misses some; the assay was immunoSEQ multiplex PCR. The sample shows over 8,500 clones, around 70% of them seen only once. Sample: CD4+ T cells from blood, taken about 31 months after liver transplant. Receptors originate from a human patient who received a liver transplant. The graft donor may have contributed some T cells.

By its share, this clone is medium-sized. Other DNA variants within this sample encode the same CDR3. The chain is built from TRBV10-1 and TRBJ2-1; D is ambiguous. This CDR3 is built from 15 residues. CDR1 and CDR2 from the germline V gene are WNHNN and SYGVQD (reference sequence). V was cut by 5 bases and J by 0 bases, with 11 bases left in between. This CDR3 is CASSRDLSSYNEQFF. CDR3 nucleotide sequence: TGCGCCAGCAGTCGCGATCTCAGCTCCTACAATGAGCAGTTCTTC.

The sample holds one count of this clone. This rearrangement joins TRBV7-8 to TRBJ2-3, with a possible D match to TRBD1 (6 bases). Trimming left V 5 bases short and J 5 bases short, with 20 bases between. The germline V gene encodes CDR1 SGHVS and CDR2 FQNEAQ. The CDR3 loop spans 16 amino acids. This CDR3 reads CASSPVGTQLQDTQYF. The DNA of the CDR3 is TGTGCCAGCAGCCCGGTGGGGACACAGTTGCAAGATACGCAGTATTTT.

In this sample, this clone turned up a few times. The chain recombines TRBV4-2 with TRBJ2-4; TRBD1 is a possible D gene (6 bases). Per germline, CDR1 LGHNA and CDR2 YNFKEQ. Between the trimmed V and J ends, which lost 1 base and 9 bases, there was a span of 19 bases. The CDR3 is made up of 16 amino acids. The DNA for the CDR3 is TGTGCCAGCAGCCAAGGTCAGACAGGCCCGGGGAGCATTCAGTACTTC. It specifies CASSQGQTGPGSIQYF.

This clone was counted a single time. The J gene is TRBJ2-3, the V gene TRBV19; 7 bases agree with TRBD2. V was clipped by 10 bases and J by 0 bases; unmatched bases: 7. There are 14 residues in the CDR3. The V gene's germline CDR1 is LNHDA and CDR2 SQIVND (reference sequence). The chain's CDR3 is CAIGSGTSTDTQYF. CDR3 bases: TGTGCCATCGGAAGCGGGACTAGCACAGATACGCAGTATTTT. The full variable domain, rest sourced from reference TRBV19 and TRBJ2-3, is DGGITQSPKYLFRKEGQNVTLSCEQNLNHDAMYWYRQDPGQGLRLIYYSQIVNDFQKGDIAEGYSVSREKKESFPLTVTSAQKNPTAFYLCAIGSGTSTDTQYFGPGTRLTVL.

The rearrangement links TRBV2 to TRBJ1-2, with D perhaps matching TRBD1 (5 bases). This CDR3 has 17 amino acids. The germline gives CDR1 SNHLY, CDR2 FYNNEI. V lost 0 bases to trimming and J lost 0 bases, with 14 bases between them. CDR3 nucleotide sequence: TGTGCCAGCAGTGAAGCTAAAGGGACCCAAGCTAACTATGGCTACACCTTC. This gives the protein CASSEAKGTQANYGYTF.

The chain couples TRBV7-6 to TRBJ1-2; 7 bases align to TRBD1. J gave up 2 bases and V 6 bases, and 9 bases lay outside the gene matches. CDR3 length: 15 residues. From germline, CDR1 is SGHVS and CDR2 FNYEAQ. CDR3 protein: CASREKQGLNYGYTF. Written as DNA, the CDR3 is TGTGCCAGCAGGGAAAAACAGGGGCTGAACTATGGCTACACCTTC.

The rearrangement joins TRBV7-9 to TRBJ1-1; D is ambiguous. V lost 0 bases to trimming and J lost 5 bases, with 7 bases between them. Germline V gene sequence: CDR1 SEHNR, CDR2 FQNEAQ (reference sequence). CDR3 length: 13 amino acids. CDR3 protein: CASSLATNTEAFF. The CDR3 DNA sequence: TGTGCCAGCAGCTTAGCGACAAATACTGAAGCTTTCTTT.

This chain uses TRBV5-4 with TRBJ1-6, with TRBD1 identical over 11 bases. Germline values: CDR1 SGHNT, CDR2 YYREEE (reference sequence). Trimming cost V 5 bases and J 7 bases; bases outside gene matches: 11. This CDR3 contains 17 residues. CDR3 in DNA: TGTGCCAGCAGTGGTACCGGGACAGGGGGTGTCAATTCACCCCTCCACTTT. This encodes CASSGTGTGGVNSPLHF.

The V call is TRBV6-1, the J call TRBJ1-4, with a tentative D call TRBD1 (6 bases). Germline V CDR1 and CDR2: MNHNS, SASEGT. V lost 2 bases and J 11 bases, leaving 18 bases between the germline ends. This CDR3 region has 15 residues. The CDR3 loop is CASSEWRGAARKLFF. The CDR3 nucleotides read TGTGCCAGCAGTGAATGGCGGGGGGCGGCTCGGAAACTGTTTTTT.

This clone appeared a few times. The rearrangement joins TRBV6-1 to TRBJ2-7; the D is unclear. Germline values: CDR1 MNHNS, CDR2 SASEGT. The V end lost 5 bases, the J end lost 2 bases, and 13 bases lay between the germline ends. The length of the CDR3 is 14 residues. The CDR3 sequence is CASSSLASAYEQYV. The CDR3 coding sequence is TGTGCCAGCAGTTCCCTGGCTAGTGCCTACGAGCAGTACGTC.

This clone was observed once. Here the CDR3 DNA reads TGTGCCAGCAGCGGCGCCGACGGTGGCTACACCTTC. Translating gives CASSGADGGYTF. The genes are TRBV5-4 and TRBJ1-2; D is undetermined. CDR3 length equals 12 residues. V was cut by 4 bases and J by 7 bases, with 11 bases left in between. The germline gives CDR1 SGHNT, CDR2 YYREEE (reference sequence).

This clone is medium-sized within its sample. The chain is built from TRBV2 and TRBJ1-1; D unclear. Germline-derived CDR1 and CDR2 are SNHLY and FYNNEI. The CDR3 extends over 12 amino acids. Trimming pared 3 bases from V and 2 bases from J, leaving 4 bases between. The CDR3 sequence: CASSDPNTEAFF. The CDR3 DNA sequence: TGTGCCAGCAGTGATCCAAACACTGAAGCTTTCTTT.

This chain links TRBV28 with TRBJ2-7; 9 bases fit TRBD1. V dropped 2 bases and J dropped 2; count of bases not matched to a gene: 10. The CDR3 length is 17 residues. The germline V gene encodes CDR1 MDHEN and CDR2 SYDVKM. The CDR3 loop is CASSLARGQGFTYEQYF. CDR3 nucleotides: TGTGCCAGCAGTTTAGCGAGGGGACAGGGCTTTACCTACGAGCAGTACTTC.

This chain links TRBV6-1 with TRBJ2-2; 11 nucleotides line up with TRBD1. CDR1 MNHNS and CDR2 SASEGT come from the germline V gene. CDR3 length equals 14 residues. V lost 6 bases to trimming and J lost 6 bases; unmatched junction nucleotides: 3. The chain's CDR3 is CASSGTGGSGELFF. Here the CDR3 DNA reads TGTGCCAGCAGCGGGACAGGGGGTTCCGGGGAGCTGTTTTTT.

The chain recombines TRBV6-1 with TRBJ2-1; no clear D. Germline V CDR1 and CDR2: MNHNS, SASEGT. The germline V and J ends were trimmed by 1 base and 7 bases, with 14 bases remaining between them. The CDR3 is 15 amino acids. The CDR3 sequence: CASSEVSGSGNEQFF. In DNA, the CDR3 is TGTGCCAGCAGTGAAGTATCTGGATCCGGGAATGAGCAGTTCTTC.

This sequence joins TRBV11-3 and TRBJ2-1; D remains ambiguous. V was cut by 4 bases and J by 0 bases, with 10 bases left in between. CDR1 is SGHNT and CDR2 is YENEEA in the germline V gene. The CDR3 loop spans 15 amino acids. CDR3 in DNA: TGTGCCAGCAGCTCAAGAGAGAGCTCCTACAATGAGCAGTTCTTC. Residues: CASSSRESSYNEQFF. Supplemented by reference TRBV11-3 and TRBJ2-1, the full variable domain reads EAGVVQSPRYKIIEKKQPVAFWCNPISGHNTLYWYLQNLGQGPELLIRYENEEAVDDSQLPKDRFSAERLKGVDSTLKIQPAELGDSAVYLCASSSRESSYNEQFFGPGTRLTVL.

In nucleotides, the CDR3 is TGCGCCAGCAGCCAAGATTTTGTTTTTATTTCAGGGGGCACTGAAGCTTTCTTT. Protein sequence: CASSQDFVFISGGTEAFF. The J gene is TRBJ1-1, the V gene TRBV4-1; 7 nucleotides agree with TRBD1. The CDR3 contains 18 residues. The V segment lost 0 bases and the J segment 4 bases; nucleotides outside the gene matches: 14. Per the germline V gene, CDR1 is MGHRA and CDR2 is YSYEKL.

The rearrangement joins TRBV5-6 to TRBJ2-1, with 9 bases aligning to TRBD1. Germline V gene lookup returns CDR1 SGHDT and CDR2 YYEEEE. V shed 0 bases and J 2 bases; nucleotides not matched to a gene: 0. CDR3 length equals 15 residues. The CDR3: CASSLGDRAYNEQFF. CDR3 DNA: TGTGCCAGCAGCTTGGGGGACAGGGCCTACAATGAGCAGTTCTTC.

Concerning this clone: One end of the junction is discordant with germline, which a read error may explain. The J gene is TRBJ2-7, the V gene TRBV5-1; D not resolved. The CDR3 runs to 14 residues. The germline V gene encodes CDR1 SGHRS and CDR2 YFSETQ. The DNA for the CDR3 is TGTGCCAGCAGCTATGATATCCAGGTCTACGAGCAGTACTTC. Protein: CASSYDIQVYEQYF.

This clone was seen only once. V usage is TRBV15 and J usage is TRBJ1-6; D might be TRBD1 (6 bases). Trimming shortened V by 4 bases and J by 5 bases, and 9 bases separated the two germline ends. The CDR3 is 14 residues long. Germline CDR1 is LNHNV and CDR2 is YYDKDF (reference sequence). This chain's CDR3 is CATSKNRDNSPLHF. The CDR3 DNA is TGTGCCACCAGCAAAAACAGGGATAATTCACCCCTCCACTTT.

V is TRBV2 and J is TRBJ1-1; tentatively, D is TRBD1 (5 bases). Germline CDR1 reads SNHLY; CDR2 reads FYNNEI. CDR3 length: 16 residues. V lost 1 base and J 2 bases, leaving 14 bases between the germline ends. The DNA of the CDR3 is TGTGCCAGCAGTGAAGACCCGATTAGGGGAAACACTGAAGCTTTCTTT. Protein: CASSEDPIRGNTEAFF.